This T cell receptor beta chain is drawn from a study of shared clonotypes between healthy human individuals (dated by TCRdb to 2018 to 2020). The study in broad terms: The cohort included three men and a couple of women between 18 and 49 years of age. Per donor, three plates each were used for CD4 naive and CD4 memory, two for CD8 naive, and one for CD8 memory. Blood TCR repertoires of a handful of healthy adults were deeply sequenced to estimate repertoire size and the extent of clonotype sharing between individuals. To increase sequencing depth and limit assay-specific biases, different laboratories used diverse techniques to prepare libraries and sequence TCR repertoires. Each donor's leukapheresis produced roughly between roughly 0.85 and 9.5 billion PBMCs. Study-wide findings and limitations: Sampling was restricted to blood, and TCR repertoires in tissues likely differ from the TCR repertoires found in blood. Compared with non-shared clonotypes, the clonotypes found in all four sorted-subset donors had higher generation probabilities. The small number of donors limited the genetic and exposure-history diversity represented. Across four donors, about 5% of naive CD4, approximately 3.6% of naive CD8, roughly 2.3% of memory CD4, and roughly 0.41% of memory CD8 clonotypes were shared. Pairwise subsampling indicated that sequencing depth was expected to affect the degree of clonotype sharing among donors. Naive subsets generally had larger estimated clonotype richness than memory subsets did. Incomplete sequencing was indicated by rarefaction of sorted-subset datasets, despite the large sequencing depth.

CD8 naive samples consisted of CD45RO-negative cells that were positively selected for CCR7, yielding a CD45RA+CCR7+ population without TemRA cells. The donors were healthy, HIV-negative adults who had no recently reported acute infections or vaccinations. All donors were Caucasian adults living in Nashville, Tennessee, USA. After blood collection by leukapheresis, PBMCs were isolated using Ficoll-Histopaque density gradient centrifugation and then cryopreserved in the vapor phase of liquid nitrogen. Analytical flow cytometry was used to check the purity and quantity of each magnetically sorted T cell population. Genomic DNA was isolated from every sorted fraction and measured by UV absorbance on a Nanodrop 2000c. From cysteine to phenylalanine, the CDR3 is 15 amino acids long. The CDR3 DNA has 45 bases and is translated from base 1. V is reduced by 2 bases and J by 6 bases, leaving a spacing of 14 bases between them. Taken from the germline V gene, the CDR1 and CDR2 loops are SGHNT and YENEEA.

Remarks on this clone: Its antigen specificity is not known. Base qualities are not recorded, but no much larger clone differs from it by a single base.

Using the deep immunoSEQ assay, multiplex PCR amplified TCR CDR3 regions from genomic DNA. Extracted genomic DNA from each cell subset was distributed evenly across all wells of several immunoSEQ 96-well plates, and each plate was treated as a replicate. For sorted subsets, each replicate PCR was loaded with roughly 0.2 ug genomic DNA, equivalent to 25,000 to 30,000 T cell genomes. The purified libraries were quantified using a Qubit 3.0 fluorometer, sized with a Bioanalyzer 2100, and then quantified again using the KAPA Library Quantification kit. A separate single-read 150-cycle Illumina NextSeq 550 flow cell was used to sequence each immunoSEQ 96-well plate. Concerning the study's data processing: Because the immunoSEQ output included only junctional sequences and no quality scores, the filtering could not be the same as the filtering used for full-length reads. Sequences were annotated with PyIR, a Python wrapper for IgBLAST v1.9, and V/J genes and CDR3 were assigned using IMGT germline references. Reads were removed for weak V/J assignments (E-value above 1e-6), missing CDR3, stop codons, out-of-frame junctions, or ambiguous translated residues. A V3J clonotype was defined by an identical inferred V gene, J gene, and CDR3 amino acid sequence. Percentage overlap between repertoires was computed as shared unique clonotypes divided by the size of the smaller repertoire. Repertoire richness was assessed with RTK rarefaction, the Chao1 estimator, and Recon v2.1 estimates of unobserved clonotypes. Generation probabilities were computed with OLGA for all TCRbeta clonotypes obtained by the gDNA method from several donors. Sourced from immuneACCESS, this table was stored by TCRdb with only in-frame sequences that have V and J called. A share of the clones is absent; for the studies checked, an unresolved V gene accounts for under half, and the remainder has no known explanation. From that table come the V and J calls and clone size; the DNA was used to work out D and trimming. In this sample the table shows approximately 720,000 clones, around 90% of which occur a single time. 24% of the sample comes from the top ten.

The sequencing input was naive CD8+ T cells sorted from blood. Read against the paper, the sample's cell subset or site label means: CD45RA+CCR7+. The sequence was obtained from a young man in good health. Here the chain combines TRBV11-3 and TRBJ2-1; no D segment can be confidently identified. This receptor carries the CDR3 CASSLYNVGTNEQFF. The DNA is as follows: TGTGCCAGCAGCTTATATAATGTGGGAACCAATGAGCAGTTCTTC.